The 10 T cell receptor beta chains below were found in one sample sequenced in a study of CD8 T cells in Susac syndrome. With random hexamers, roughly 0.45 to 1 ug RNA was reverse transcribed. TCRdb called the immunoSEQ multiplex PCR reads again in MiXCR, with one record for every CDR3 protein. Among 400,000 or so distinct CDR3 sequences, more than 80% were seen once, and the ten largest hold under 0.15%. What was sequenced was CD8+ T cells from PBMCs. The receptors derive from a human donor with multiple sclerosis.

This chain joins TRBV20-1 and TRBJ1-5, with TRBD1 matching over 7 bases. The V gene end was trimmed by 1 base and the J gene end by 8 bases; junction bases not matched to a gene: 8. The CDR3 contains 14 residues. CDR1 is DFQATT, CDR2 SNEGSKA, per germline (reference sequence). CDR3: CSARAKGGYEPQHF. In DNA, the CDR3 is TGCAGTGCTAGAGCGAAAGGGGGCTATGAGCCCCAGCATTTT.

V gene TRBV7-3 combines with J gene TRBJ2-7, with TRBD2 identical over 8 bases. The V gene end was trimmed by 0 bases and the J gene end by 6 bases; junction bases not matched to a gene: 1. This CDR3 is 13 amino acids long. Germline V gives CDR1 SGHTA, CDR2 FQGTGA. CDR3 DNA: TGTGCCAGCAGCTTAACCAGCGGGGGCGAGCAGTACTTC. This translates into CASSLTSGGEQYF.

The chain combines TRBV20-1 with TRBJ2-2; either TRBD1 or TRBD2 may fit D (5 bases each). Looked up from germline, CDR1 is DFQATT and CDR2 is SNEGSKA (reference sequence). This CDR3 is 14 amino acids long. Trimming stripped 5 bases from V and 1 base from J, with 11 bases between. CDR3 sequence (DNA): TGCAGTGCTCCGGGACCGCTGAACACCGGGGAGCTGTTTTTT. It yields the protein CSAPGPLNTGELFF.

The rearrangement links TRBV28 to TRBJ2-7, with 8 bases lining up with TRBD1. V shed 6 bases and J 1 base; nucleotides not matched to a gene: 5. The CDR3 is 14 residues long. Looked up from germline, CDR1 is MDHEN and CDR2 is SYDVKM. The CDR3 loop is CASRWGQESYEQYF. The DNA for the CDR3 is TGTGCCAGCAGGTGGGGACAGGAGTCCTACGAGCAGTACTTC.

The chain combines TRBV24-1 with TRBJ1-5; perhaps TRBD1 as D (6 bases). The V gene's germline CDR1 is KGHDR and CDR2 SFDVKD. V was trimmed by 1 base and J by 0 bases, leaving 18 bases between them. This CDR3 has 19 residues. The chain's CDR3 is CATSDLSRGDFYSNQPQHF. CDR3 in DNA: TGTGCCACCAGTGATTTATCCAGGGGCGACTTCTATAGCAATCAGCCCCAGCATTTT.

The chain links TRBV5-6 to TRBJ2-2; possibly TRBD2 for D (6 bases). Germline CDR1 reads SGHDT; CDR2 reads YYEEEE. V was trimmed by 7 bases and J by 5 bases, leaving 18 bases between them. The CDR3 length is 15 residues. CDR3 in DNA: TGTGCCAGCCGGATGGAGGGGAACTTGACCGGGGAGCTGTTTTTT. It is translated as CASRMEGNLTGELFF.

This CDR3 is CASSPWTGYEQYF. The CDR3 DNA is TGCGCCAGCAGCCCATGGACAGGGTACGAGCAGTACTTC. The chain has TRBV4-1 and TRBJ2-7, with 8 bases fitting TRBD1. The V gene end was trimmed by 4 bases and the J gene end by 4 bases; junction bases not matched to a gene: 3. This CDR3 has 13 residues. Per germline, CDR1 MGHRA and CDR2 YSYEKL.

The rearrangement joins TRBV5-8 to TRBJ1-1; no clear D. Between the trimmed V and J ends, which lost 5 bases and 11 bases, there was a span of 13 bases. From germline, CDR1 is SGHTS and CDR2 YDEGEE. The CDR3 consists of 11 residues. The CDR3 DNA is TGTGCCAGCAGTCACGGGGAAGGGGCTTTCTTT. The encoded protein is CASSHGEGAFF. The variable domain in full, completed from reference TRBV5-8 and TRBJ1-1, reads EAGVTQSPTHLIKTRGQQATLRCSPISGHTSVYWYQQALGLGLQFLLWYDEGEERNRGNFPPRFSGRQFPNYSSELNVNALELEDSALYLCASSHGEGAFFGQGTRLTVV.

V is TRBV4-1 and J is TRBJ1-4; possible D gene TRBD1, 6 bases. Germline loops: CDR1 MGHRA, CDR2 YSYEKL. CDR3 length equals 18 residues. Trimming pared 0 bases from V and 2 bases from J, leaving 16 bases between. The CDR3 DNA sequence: TGCGCCAGCAGCCAAGAGGTGGGGGGCTTAGGGACTAATGAAAAACTGTTTTTT. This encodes CASSQEVGGLGTNEKLFF.

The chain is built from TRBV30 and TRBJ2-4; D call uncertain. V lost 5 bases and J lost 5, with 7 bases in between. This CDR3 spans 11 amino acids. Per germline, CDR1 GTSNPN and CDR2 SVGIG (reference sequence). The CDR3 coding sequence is TGTGCCTGGGCAGAAGAAAACATTCAGTACTTC. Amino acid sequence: CAWAEENIQYF.